Here is one TCR beta chain with its context. The data stem from a study of shared clonotypes between healthy human individuals. Looking at the study overall: The cohort comprised a couple of women and a few men. Their ages spanned 18 to 49 years.

The CDR3 is 15 residues long. Germline CDR1 reads LNHNV; CDR2 reads YYDKDF (reference sequence). The germline V and J ends were trimmed by 4 bases and 0 bases, with 10 bases remaining between them. Sequencing used immunoSEQ multiplex PCR; TCRdb keeps in-frame clones, though not all of them. The table shows about 1,500,000 clones, with roughly 97% occurring only once. The sequence came from a man between 25 and 39 years old in good health. The chain has TRBV15 and TRBJ2-1, with unresolved D. Sequenced: naive CD4+ T cells sorted from blood. Subset: CD45RA+ positively selected. CDR3 amino acids: CATSKSVISYNEQFF. CDR3 bases: TGTGCCACCAGCAAGTCGGTTATCTCCTACAATGAGCAGTTCTTC.